This TCR beta chain appears in the sequencing data of a study of shared clonotypes between healthy human individuals (TCRdb year 2020). General notes on the study: A few men and two women, aged 18 to 49 years, made up the cohort. To estimate repertoire size and how much clonotypes are shared between individuals, the study performed deep sequencing of blood TCR repertoires from a few healthy adults. Different laboratories and diverse techniques were used to prepare libraries and sequence TCR repertoires, to increase sequencing depth and limit assay-specific biases. Per donor, leukapheresis produced somewhere between about 0.8 and 9 billion PBMCs.

General findings and caveats noted by the study authors: Sampling was limited to blood, and TCR repertoires in tissue likely differ from TCR repertoires in blood. Because the study included a small number of donors, the genetic and exposure-history diversity represented was limited. Pairwise subsampling led to the expectation that sequencing depth would affect the degree of clonotype sharing among donors.

Healthy HIV-negative adults with no recently reported acute infections or vaccinations were included as donors. Every donor was a Caucasian adult residing in Nashville, Tennessee, USA. In the unsorted samples, some 94 million PBMCs were counted, and genomic DNA was extracted using the QIAamp DNA Blood Mini kit. After blood collection by leukapheresis, PBMCs were isolated using Ficoll-Histopaque density gradient centrifugation and then cryopreserved in the vapor phase of liquid nitrogen. Reading the germline V gene gives CDR1 MDHEN and CDR2 SYDVKM. V sheds 6 bases and J sheds 7 bases, leaving 16 bases between their ends. Its CDR3 holds 14 amino acids, cysteine through phenylalanine. Solely the CDR3 DNA is kept, with 42 bases framed from the first base. Remarks on this clone: Its antigen has not been determined. Within one base of it there is no much larger clone, and no base qualities were kept.

Using the deep immunoSEQ assay, TCR CDR3 regions were amplified from genomic DNA by multiplex PCR. Extracted genomic DNA from each cell subset was distributed evenly across all wells of several immunoSEQ 96-well plates, and each plate was treated as a replicate. For unsorted PBMC, 300 ng genomic DNA, equal to approximately 30,000 T cell genomes, was loaded into each replicate PCR. Ten immunoSEQ deep assay plates were used to sequence the unsorted PBMC genomic DNA. Purified libraries were measured with a Qubit 3.0 fluorometer, size-checked on a Bioanalyzer 2100, and measured again with the KAPA Library Quantification kit. Every immunoSEQ 96-well plate was sequenced on a dedicated single-read 150-cycle Illumina NextSeq 550 flow cell. Regarding the original processing steps: Because only junctional sequences without quality scores were contained in the immunoSEQ output, filtering matching that applied to full-length reads could not be performed. Sequences were annotated with PyIR, a Python wrapper for IgBLAST v1.9, using IMGT germline references to assign V/J genes and CDR3. Reads with weak V/J assignments (E-value above 1e-6), missing CDR3, stop codons, out-of-frame junctions, or ambiguous translated residues were removed. A V3J clonotype was defined by an identical inferred V gene, J gene, and CDR3 amino acid sequence. To compute the percentage overlap between repertoires, the number of shared unique clonotypes was divided by the size of the smaller repertoire. RTK rarefaction, the Chao1 estimator, and Recon v2.1 estimates of unobserved clonotypes were used to assess repertoire richness. What TCRdb holds here is the immuneACCESS table cut down to in-frame rearrangements. Part of the clones is not present; checked against another copy, under half of the missing clones reflect an unresolved V gene, and the others are unexplained. V and J calls and clone size are copied from that table; D and trimming were computed from the DNA. Recorded for this sample are about 460,000 clones; roughly three quarters of them occurred a single time. 12% of the sample is taken by the ten largest.

This sequence uses TRBV28 and TRBJ1-5; the D region possibly corresponds to TRBD1 (5 bases align). Sequenced material: PBMCs. This TCR came from a woman in her thirties or forties in good health. Some clones in this sample may be carry-over from other donors' samples. This receptor carries the CDR3 CASRTTSTAQPQHF. The bases read TGTGCCAGCAGAACTACCTCGACAGCCCAGCCCCAGCATTTT.